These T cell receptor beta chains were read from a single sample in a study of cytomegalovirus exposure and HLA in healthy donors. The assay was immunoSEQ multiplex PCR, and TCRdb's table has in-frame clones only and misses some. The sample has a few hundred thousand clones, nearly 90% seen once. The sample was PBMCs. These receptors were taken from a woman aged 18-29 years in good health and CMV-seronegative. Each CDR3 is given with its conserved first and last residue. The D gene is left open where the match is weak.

CDR3aa: CATSREDRLDTQYF
j_gene: TRBJ2-3
d_gene: NA
v_gene: TRBV15

CDR3aa: CASTSGATNEKLFF
j_gene: TRBJ1-4
d_gene: NA
v_gene: TRBV5-1

CDR3aa: CASSELAGVPSQYF
j_gene: TRBJ2-5
d_gene: TRBD2
v_gene: TRBV27

CDR3aa: CASSLASGQADTQYF
j_gene: TRBJ2-3
d_gene: NA
v_gene: TRBV7-9

CDR3aa: CASSSTGYYGYTF
j_gene: TRBJ1-2
d_gene: NA
v_gene: TRBV28

CDR3aa: CASSLVVGLSTGYTF
j_gene: TRBJ1-2
d_gene: NA
v_gene: TRBV7-9

CDR3aa: CASSALQGKGNTIYF
j_gene: TRBJ1-3
d_gene: TRBD1
v_gene: TRBV7-7

CDR3aa: CASSYQETGSEYGYTF
j_gene: TRBJ1-2
d_gene: TRBD1
v_gene: TRBV6-5

CDR3aa: CASSPVGSKNIQYF
j_gene: TRBJ2-4
d_gene: NA
v_gene: TRBV4-3

CDR3aa: CASGSSRSSYEQYF
j_gene: TRBJ2-7
d_gene: NA
v_gene: TRBV28

CDR3aa: CASSLAVGEAFF
j_gene: TRBJ1-1
d_gene: NA
v_gene: TRBV7-8

CDR3aa: CASSPGQGYNSPLHF
j_gene: TRBJ1-6
d_gene: TRBD1
v_gene: TRBV19

CDR3aa: CATSREDRGRSEAFF
j_gene: TRBJ1-1
d_gene: TRBD1
v_gene: TRBV15

CDR3aa: CASSYSSGGADEQFF
j_gene: TRBJ2-1
d_gene: TRBD2
v_gene: TRBV6-6

CDR3aa: CASSLRLLKRGGVASSYNEQFF
j_gene: TRBJ2-1
d_gene: TRBD2
v_gene: TRBV27

CDR3aa: CAIRKQGAPSNSPLHF
j_gene: TRBJ1-6
d_gene: TRBD1
v_gene: TRBV10-3

CDR3aa: CASSFGENTEAFF
j_gene: TRBJ1-1
d_gene: NA
v_gene: TRBV11-3

CDR3aa: CASSAGARGTEAFF
j_gene: TRBJ1-1
d_gene: NA
v_gene: TRBV10-1

CDR3aa: CASSLNGKGGEFENNSPLHF
j_gene: TRBJ1-6
d_gene: NA
v_gene: TRBV7-6

CDR3aa: CASQYGTGINEQFF
j_gene: TRBJ2-1
d_gene: TRBD1
v_gene: TRBV6-5

CDR3aa: CASRLLGPGTDTQYF
j_gene: TRBJ2-3
d_gene: NA
v_gene: TRBV6-5

CDR3aa: CASSAPNTRYKSSYNEQFF
j_gene: TRBJ2-1
d_gene: NA
v_gene: TRBV19

CDR3aa: CASSRPQGTNYGYTF
j_gene: TRBJ1-2
d_gene: TRBD1
v_gene: TRBV5-4

CDR3aa: CASSPTGTGAEKLFF
j_gene: TRBJ1-4
d_gene: TRBD1
v_gene: TRBV18

CDR3aa: CASSLDSGSNQPQHF
j_gene: TRBJ1-5
d_gene: NA
v_gene: TRBV5-1

CDR3aa: CASSLGQGMNTEAFF
j_gene: TRBJ1-1
d_gene: NA
v_gene: TRBV28

CDR3aa: CATSRAGGPHNEQFF
j_gene: TRBJ2-1
d_gene: TRBD2
v_gene: TRBV15

CDR3aa: CASSGKLGSPGTGSLANYGYTF
j_gene: TRBJ1-2
d_gene: TRBD1
v_gene: TRBV2

CDR3aa: CASSSIAGGPSTDTQYF
j_gene: TRBJ2-3
d_gene: TRBD2
v_gene: TRBV27

CDR3aa: CASSDSGQGRYGYTF
j_gene: TRBJ1-2
d_gene: TRBD1
v_gene: TRBV6-4

CDR3aa: CASSLGIGGEETQYF
j_gene: TRBJ2-5
d_gene: NA
v_gene: TRBV7-2

CDR3aa: CASSLGQTWETQYF
j_gene: TRBJ2-5
d_gene: TRBD1
v_gene: TRBV7-2

CDR3aa: CASSPGDRVGRKLFF
j_gene: TRBJ1-4
d_gene: TRBD1
v_gene: TRBV28

CDR3aa: CASSLGDPVWDREDNEQFF
j_gene: TRBJ2-1
d_gene: TRBD1
v_gene: TRBV5-6

CDR3aa: CASSSRGTGTYNEQFF
j_gene: TRBJ2-1
d_gene: TRBD1
v_gene: TRBV7-8

CDR3aa: CASTDRGAGDEKLFF
j_gene: TRBJ1-4
d_gene: TRBD1
v_gene: TRBV7-2

CDR3aa: CATRPPGTGYGYTF
j_gene: TRBJ1-2
d_gene: TRBD1
v_gene: TRBV5-1

CDR3aa: CASSYYRPELNTEAFF
j_gene: TRBJ1-1
d_gene: NA
v_gene: TRBV27

CDR3aa: CSYTGTVNTEAFF
j_gene: TRBJ1-1
d_gene: TRBD1
v_gene: TRBV29-1

CDR3aa: CASSVGTSSYNEQFF
j_gene: TRBJ2-1
d_gene: TRBD2
v_gene: TRBV9

CDR3aa: CASSPLDRGTPIYF
j_gene: TRBJ1-3
d_gene: NA
v_gene: TRBV7-7

CDR3aa: CASRVGGGAYNEQFF
j_gene: TRBJ2-1
d_gene: TRBD2
v_gene: TRBV2

CDR3aa: CASSRWGRNTDTQYF
j_gene: TRBJ2-3
d_gene: NA
v_gene: TRBV19

CDR3aa: CASSLAGGVQETQYF
j_gene: TRBJ2-5
d_gene: TRBD1
v_gene: TRBV5-1

CDR3aa: CASSLGGRLTSTDTQYF
j_gene: TRBJ2-3
d_gene: NA
v_gene: TRBV5-6